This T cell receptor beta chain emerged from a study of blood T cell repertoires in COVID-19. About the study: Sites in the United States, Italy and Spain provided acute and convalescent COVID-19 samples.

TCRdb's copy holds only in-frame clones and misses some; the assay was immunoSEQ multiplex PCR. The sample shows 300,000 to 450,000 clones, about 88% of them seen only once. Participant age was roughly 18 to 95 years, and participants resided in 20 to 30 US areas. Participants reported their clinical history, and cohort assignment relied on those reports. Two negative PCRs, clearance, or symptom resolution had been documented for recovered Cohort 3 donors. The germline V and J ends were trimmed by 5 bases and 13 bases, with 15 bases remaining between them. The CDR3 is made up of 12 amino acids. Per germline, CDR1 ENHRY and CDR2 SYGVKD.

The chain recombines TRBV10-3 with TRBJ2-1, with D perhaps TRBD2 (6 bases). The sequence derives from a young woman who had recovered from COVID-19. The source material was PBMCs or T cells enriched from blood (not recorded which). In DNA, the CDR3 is TGTGCCATCAGTTCCAGGACTACCCGACAGTTCTTC. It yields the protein CAISSRTTRQFF.